This T cell receptor (beta chain) was retrieved from a study of early T cells in non-severe SARS-CoV-2 infection. At least ten counts were recorded for this clonotype. Trimming took 6 bases from V and 6 from J, leaving 10 bases between them. The CDR3 spans 11 residues. In germline, CDR1 is DFQATT, CDR2 SNEGSKA (reference sequence). TCRdb reprocessed the 5' RACE reads via MiXCR and lists one record per CDR3 protein. The sample has some 25,000 distinct CDR3 sequences; 3.5% to 5% are singletons. This sequence was found in an adult who was a healthcare worker with PCR-confirmed SARS-CoV-2 infection or an uninfected control (not recorded which). Sequencing input: whole blood. V is TRBV20-1 and J is TRBJ2-3, with a weak D call TRBD2 (5 bases). CDR3 protein: CSAESGDTQYF. CDR3 DNA sequence: TGCAGTGCCGAATCGGGGGATACGCAGTATTTT.